Presented here are 21 T cell receptor beta chains from one specimen sequenced in a study of blood T cells in healthy people across ages. Then a second PCR, running roughly 7 to 11 cycles, was carried out with a sample-barcoded 5' primer and a J-beta primer mix. TCRdb re-called the 5' RACE reads with MiXCR, one entry per CDR3 protein. The table includes 1.5 million to 2 million distinct CDR3 sequences, approximately 30% detected once. Sample: blood. These receptors all stem from a woman aged 30 to 39 in good health.

This clonotype appeared a few times. The chain combines TRBV7-2 with TRBJ2-1; 8 nucleotides agree with TRBD2. This CDR3 contains 15 residues. Trimming at V came to 2 bases and at J to 5 bases, leaving 5 bases not matched to a gene. Germline lookup yields CDR1 SGHTA and CDR2 FQGNSA. Written as DNA, the CDR3 is TGTGCCAGCAGCTTATGGGGGACTAGTAACAATGAGCAGTTCTTC. It encodes CASSLWGTSNNEQFF.

The chain recombines TRBV20-1 with TRBJ2-7; D perhaps matches TRBD1 (5 bases). Trimming took 5 bases from V and 0 from J, leaving 11 bases between them. The CDR3 has 13 residues. The germline CDR1 and CDR2 sequences are DFQATT and SNEGSKA (reference sequence). Here the CDR3 reads CSAPSTVSYEQYF. CDR3 in DNA: TGCAGTGCTCCCTCGACAGTCTCCTACGAGCAGTACTTC.

This clonotype was recorded many times. The chain carries TRBV12-3 or TRBV12-4 and TRBJ2-5; D uncertain. The ends were cut back, 5 bases at V and 5 bases at J, with 12 bases in the middle. The length of the CDR3 is 13 residues. The CDR3: CASSPDARETQYF. DNA for the CDR3: TGTGCCAGCAGTCCCGATGCACGGGAGACCCAGTACTTC.

This chain joins TRBV18 and TRBJ2-1; D might be TRBD2 (6 bases). Germline V gene sequence: CDR1 KGHSH, CDR2 LQKENI. The CDR3 length is 14 residues. The V end was cut by 3 bases, the J end by 8 bases, with 14 bases between. The CDR3 bases are TGTGCCAGCTCACCTATTACGGGGGTCCATGAGCAGTTCTTC. The encoded protein is CASSPITGVHEQFF.

This clonotype was counted a few times. The gene calls are TRBV6-1 and TRBJ1-6, with D possibly TRBD1 on 5 matching bases. This CDR3 spans 16 amino acids. The germline CDR1 and CDR2 sequences are MNHNS and SASEGT. Trimming left V 3 bases short and J 0 bases short, with 9 bases between. The CDR3 loop reads CASSETDSSYNSPLHF. The DNA of the CDR3 is TGTGCCAGCAGTGAGACCGACAGCTCCTATAATTCACCCCTCCACTTT.

With regard to this clonotype: The junction differs from germline at one of its ends, possibly a read error. The chain is built from TRBV7-2 and TRBJ2-2; 12 bases are a match to TRBD2. The CDR3 sequence is 15 residues long. Germline loops: CDR1 SGHTA, CDR2 FQGNSA. The CDR3 sequence is CASSLRTSGTGGLFF. The CDR3 bases are TGTGCCAGCAGCCTGAGGACTAGCGGGACCGGGGGGCTGTTTTTT.

This clonotype was picked up a small number of times. The chain has TRBV20-1 and TRBJ2-1; D is uncertain. The closer fit of TRBJ2-7 to the DNA end suggests the J call may be wrong. The germline V gene encodes CDR1 DFQATT and CDR2 SNEGSKA (reference sequence). The CDR3 is made up of 13 amino acids. The CDR3, as DNA: TGCAGTGTCCGAGGTAGCTCCTACAATGAGCAGTACTTC. Amino acid sequence: CSVRGSSYNEQYF.

This clonotype was seen only a few times. The chain is built from TRBV5-5 and TRBJ2-5; D remains unclear. The ends were cut back, 3 bases at V and 5 bases at J, with 14 bases in the middle. Looked up from germline, CDR1 is SGHKS and CDR2 is YYEKEE (reference sequence). The CDR3 extends over 14 amino acids. As DNA, the CDR3 is TGTGCCAGCAGCTCCCCCTCGGCACCGGAGACCCAGTACTTC. Its translation: CASSSPSAPETQYF.

This clonotype was seen only a few times. A read error may account for a junction end that differs from germline. This chain connects TRBV4-1 to TRBJ1-4, with D possibly matching TRBD1 (6 bases). This CDR3 has 15 amino acids. Germline loops: CDR1 MGHRA, CDR2 YSYEKL. DNA for the CDR3: TGCGCCGGCAGCCAAGACGGGACAAATAATGAAAAACTGTTTTTT. It specifies CAGSQDGTNNEKLFF.

Comment on this clonotype: A much larger clone is a single base away; this may be a read error. The V call is TRBV20-1, the J call TRBJ2-7; D possibly corresponds to TRBD2 (6 bases). The CDR3 contains 11 residues. The germline V gene encodes CDR1 DFQATT and CDR2 SNEGSKA (reference sequence). Trimming shortened V by 7 bases and J by 8 bases, and 15 bases separated the two germline ends. The CDR3 nucleotides read TGCAGTGTTAGCGGCCCCCTCCAGCAGTACTTC. Residues: CSVSGPLQQYF.

The V and J genes are TRBV7-2 and TRBJ2-3, with a possible D match to TRBD2 (6 bases). Trimming stripped 6 bases from V and 0 bases from J, with 13 bases between. The CDR3 is 15 amino acids. Germline values: CDR1 SGHTA, CDR2 FQGNSA. CDR3: CASREGGGSTDTQYF. Here the CDR3 DNA reads TGTGCCAGCAGGGAGGGAGGAGGTAGCACAGATACGCAGTATTTT.

This clonotype occurred many times. V is TRBV7-9 and J is TRBJ2-7, with TRBD1 matching over 9 bases. This CDR3 is 15 amino acids long. V shed 5 bases, J shed 3 bases, and the junction held 8 bases outside the gene matches. Germline V gives CDR1 SEHNR, CDR2 FQNEAQ (reference sequence). In nucleotides, the CDR3 is TGTGCCAGCAGCACTGACCGGGACAGGGTCTACGAGCAGTACTTC. This translates into CASSTDRDRVYEQYF.

The J gene is TRBJ2-1, the V gene TRBV27; 8 nucleotides align to TRBD2. The end of the DNA aligns better with TRBJ2-7, so the J call may be wrong. Germline V lookup: CDR1 MNHEY, CDR2 SMNVEV (reference sequence). The CDR3 covers 14 residues. The CDR3 sequence: CASTRGGSYNEQYF. The CDR3 bases are TGTGCCAGCACCCGGGGGGGGTCCTACAATGAGCAGTACTTC.

Concerning this clonotype: Since a much larger clone is just one base distant, this may be a read error. The V gene is TRBV10-2, the J gene TRBJ1-6; 11 bases are a match to TRBD1. CDR3 length: 14 amino acids. The germline CDR1 and CDR2 sequences are WSHSY and SAAADI. The chain's CDR3 is CASTGQGDNSPPHF. The DNA of the CDR3 is TGCGCCAGTACGGGACAGGGGGATAATTCACCCCCCCACTTT.

This clonotype has a count of ten or more. The rearrangement joins TRBV7-9 to TRBJ2-1; D unresolved. This CDR3 is 13 amino acids long. The V gene lost 5 bases and the J gene lost 12 bases, with 17 bases spanning the gap. CDR1 is SEHNR and CDR2 is FQNEAQ in the germline V gene (reference sequence). The CDR3 is CASSPQSQFGQFF. The CDR3 bases are TGTGCCAGCAGCCCCCAATCCCAGTTCGGGCAGTTCTTC.

This clonotype was seen more than once but under ten times. This chain joins TRBV16 and TRBJ1-5; no reliable D call. Trimming took off 3 bases at V and 5 bases at J, with 8 bases between the two ends. The CDR3 is 13 residues long. The germline V gene has CDR1 KGHSY and CDR2 FQNENV. The CDR3 loop reads CASSQLQDQPQHF. CDR3 sequence (DNA): TGTGCCAGCAGCCAGTTGCAGGATCAGCCCCAGCATTTT.

There are many counts of this clonotype. The rearrangement links TRBV6-1 to TRBJ1-2; D not resolved. Germline CDR1 and CDR2: MNHNS and SASEGT. The CDR3 totals 14 residues. V lost 2 bases and J lost 4, with 11 bases in between. The CDR3 sequence: CASSEHFSTYGYTF. The CDR3 DNA follows: TGTGCCAGCAGTGAACACTTTTCGACCTATGGCTACACCTTC.

In this sample, this clonotype turned up a few times. The rearrangement uses TRBV20-1 and TRBJ2-3, with D maybe TRBD2 (6 bases). CDR3 length: 18 amino acids. Germline V gene data show CDR1 as DFQATT and CDR2 as SNEGSKA (reference sequence). The V end lost 4 bases, the J end lost 4 bases, and 27 bases lay between the germline ends. DNA for the CDR3: TGCAGTGCTACGGGGGTCGTCCGCGGGGCCCTCGGGGCAGATACGCAGTATTTT. As protein: CSATGVVRGALGADTQYF.

Note on this clonotype: The junction departs from the called germline gene at one end, perhaps through a read error. V and J are TRBV12-3 or TRBV12-4 and TRBJ2-3; 9 nucleotides line up with TRBD2. The CDR3 has 15 residues. In nucleotides, the CDR3 is TGTGCCAGCAGCCCTAGCGGGGTTAGCACAGATGCGCAGTATTTT. Encoded protein: CASSPSGVSTDAQYF.

In this sample, this clonotype turned up a few times. The genes are TRBV7-2 and TRBJ2-3; 11 bases are shared with TRBD2. The CDR3 spans 19 residues. From germline, CDR1 is SGHTA and CDR2 FQGNSA. V shed 5 bases, J shed 0 bases, and the junction held 13 bases outside the gene matches. CDR3 bases: TGTGCCAGCAGCCCCCACGCACTAGCGGGAGTGGGGAGCACAGATACGCAGTATTTT. It translates to CASSPHALAGVGSTDTQYF. The whole variable domain, filled in from reference TRBV7-2 and TRBJ2-3, reads GAGVSQSPSNKVTEKGKDVELRCDPISGHTALYWYRQSLGQGLEFLIYFQGNSAPDKSGLPSDRFSAERTGGSVSTLTIQRTQQEDSAVYLCASSPHALAGVGSTDTQYFGPGTRLTVL.

The rearrangement links TRBV11-2 to TRBJ2-2; TRBD2 aligns across 7 bases. The CDR3 has 16 amino acids. Germline V CDR1 and CDR2: SGHAT, FQNNGV. Trimming took 5 bases from V and 0 from J; bases not matched to a gene: 6. For the CDR3, the DNA is TGTGCCAGCAGCCGGATCGGGGGGTCGAACACCGGGGAGCTGTTTTTT. This translates into CASSRIGGSNTGELFF. The full variable domain, rest sourced from reference TRBV11-2 and TRBJ2-2, is EAGVAQSPRYKIIEKRQSVAFWCNPISGHATLYWYQQILGQGPKLLIQFQNNGVVDDSQLPKDRFSAERLKGVDSTLKIQPAKLEDSAVYLCASSRIGGSNTGELFFGEGSRLTVL.